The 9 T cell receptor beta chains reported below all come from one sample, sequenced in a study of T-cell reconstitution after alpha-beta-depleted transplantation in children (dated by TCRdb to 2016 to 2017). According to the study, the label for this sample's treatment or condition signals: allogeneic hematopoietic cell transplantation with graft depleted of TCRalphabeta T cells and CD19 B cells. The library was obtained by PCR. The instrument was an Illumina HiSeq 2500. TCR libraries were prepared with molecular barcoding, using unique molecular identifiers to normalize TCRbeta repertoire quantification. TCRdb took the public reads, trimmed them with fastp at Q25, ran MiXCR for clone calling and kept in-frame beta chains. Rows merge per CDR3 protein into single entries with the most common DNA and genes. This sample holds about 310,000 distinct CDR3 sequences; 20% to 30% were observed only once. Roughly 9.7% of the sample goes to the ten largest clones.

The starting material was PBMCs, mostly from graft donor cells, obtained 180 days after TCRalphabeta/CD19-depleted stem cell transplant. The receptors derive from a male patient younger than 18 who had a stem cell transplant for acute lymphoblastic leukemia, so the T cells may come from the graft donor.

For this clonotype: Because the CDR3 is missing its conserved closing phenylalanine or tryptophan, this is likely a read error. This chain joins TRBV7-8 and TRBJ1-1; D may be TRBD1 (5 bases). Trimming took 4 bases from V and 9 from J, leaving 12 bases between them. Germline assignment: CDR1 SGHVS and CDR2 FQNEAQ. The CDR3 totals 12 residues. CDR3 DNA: TGTGCCAGCAGCTCTTCGGGACGTCAAGCTTTCATT. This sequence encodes CASSSSGRQAFI.

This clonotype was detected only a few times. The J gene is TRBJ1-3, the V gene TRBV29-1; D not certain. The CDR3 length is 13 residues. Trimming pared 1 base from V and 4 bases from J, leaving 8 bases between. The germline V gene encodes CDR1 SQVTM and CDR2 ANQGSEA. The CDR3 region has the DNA TGCAGCGTTGAAGGGGCGAAAGGAAACACCATATATTTT. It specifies CSVEGAKGNTIYF.

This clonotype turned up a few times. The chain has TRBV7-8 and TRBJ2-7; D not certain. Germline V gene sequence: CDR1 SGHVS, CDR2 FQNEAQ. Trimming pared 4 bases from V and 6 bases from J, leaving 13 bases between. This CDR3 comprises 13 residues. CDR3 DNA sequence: TGTGCCAGCAGCTCCTTAATTGTCCCCGAGCAGTACTTC. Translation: CASSSLIVPEQYF.

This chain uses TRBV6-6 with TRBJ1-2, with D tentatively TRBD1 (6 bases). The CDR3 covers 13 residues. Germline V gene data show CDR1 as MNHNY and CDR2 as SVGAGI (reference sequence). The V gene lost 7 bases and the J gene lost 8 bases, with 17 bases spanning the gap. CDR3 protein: CASKGGPRQGYTF. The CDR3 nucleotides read TGTGCCAGCAAAGGGGGACCACGACAAGGCTACACCTTC.

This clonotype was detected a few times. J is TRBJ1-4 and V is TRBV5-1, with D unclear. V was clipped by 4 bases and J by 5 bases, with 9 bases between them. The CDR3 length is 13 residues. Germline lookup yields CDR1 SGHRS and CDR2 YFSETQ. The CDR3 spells CASSRGENEKLFF. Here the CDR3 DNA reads TGCGCCAGCAGCCGGGGAGAGAATGAAAAACTGTTTTTT. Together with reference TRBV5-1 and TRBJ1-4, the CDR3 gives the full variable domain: KAGVTQTPRYLIKTRGQQVTLSCSPISGHRSVSWYQQTPGQGLQFLFEYFSETQRNKGNFPGRFSGRQFSNSRSEMNVSTLELGDSALYLCASSRGENEKLFFGSGTQLSVL.

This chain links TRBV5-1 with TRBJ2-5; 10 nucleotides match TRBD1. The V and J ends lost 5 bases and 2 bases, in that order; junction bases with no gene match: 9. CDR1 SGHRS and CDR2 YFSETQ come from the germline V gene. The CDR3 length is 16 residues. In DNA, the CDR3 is TGCGCCAGCAGGATAATGCCGGGACAGGGGCAAGAGACCCAGTACTTC. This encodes CASRIMPGQGQETQYF.

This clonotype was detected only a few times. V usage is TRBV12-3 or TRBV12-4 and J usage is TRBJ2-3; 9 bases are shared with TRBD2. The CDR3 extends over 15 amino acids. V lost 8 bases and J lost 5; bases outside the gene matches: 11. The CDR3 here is CASDSKREEVDTQYF. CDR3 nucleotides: TGTGCCAGCGACTCTAAGCGGGAGGAGGTAGATACGCAGTATTTT.

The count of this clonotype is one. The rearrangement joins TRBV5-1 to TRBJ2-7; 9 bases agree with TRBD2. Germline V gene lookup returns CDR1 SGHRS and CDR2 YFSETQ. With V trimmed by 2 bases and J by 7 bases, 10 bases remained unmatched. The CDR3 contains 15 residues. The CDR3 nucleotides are TGCGCCAGCAGCTTTGGTTCGGTAGCGGGAGTGGAGCAGTACTTC. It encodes CASSFGSVAGVEQYF. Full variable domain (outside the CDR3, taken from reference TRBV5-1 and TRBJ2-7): KAGVTQTPRYLIKTRGQQVTLSCSPISGHRSVSWYQQTPGQGLQFLFEYFSETQRNKGNFPGRFSGRQFSNSRSEMNVSTLELGDSALYLCASSFGSVAGVEQYFGPGTRLTVT.

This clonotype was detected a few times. The CDR3 reads CSGTRGETQYF. The CDR3 nucleotides are TGCAGCGGGACTAGAGGGGAGACCCAGTACTTC. The chain links TRBV29-1 to TRBJ2-5; 7 nucleotides line up with TRBD2. V trimming: 7 bases; J trimming: 5 bases; junction bases outside the gene matches: 4. Germline CDR1 and CDR2: SQVTM and ANQGSEA. This CDR3 region has 11 residues.